The clone carrying this T cell receptor (beta chain) was seen only a few times. These data are taken from a study of blood T cell repertoires in COVID-19. Measured with immunoSEQ multiplex PCR; TCRdb has only the in-frame clones, and not every one. The data show around 300,000 clones, nearly 90% seen once. CDR3 length equals 15 residues. V shed 4 bases, J shed 7 bases, and the junction held 5 bases outside the gene matches. Germline CDR1 is SGDLS and CDR2 is YYNGEE. The rearrangement joins TRBV9 to TRBJ2-1; TRBD2 aligns across 13 bases. The clonotype originates from a woman aged 55-75 years who had recovered from COVID-19. The sample taken for sequencing was PBMCs or T cells enriched from blood (not recorded which). In DNA, the CDR3 is TGTGCCAGCAGCCATACTAGCGGGAGGGGGAATGAGCAGTTCTTC. Its protein product is CASSHTSGRGNEQFF.